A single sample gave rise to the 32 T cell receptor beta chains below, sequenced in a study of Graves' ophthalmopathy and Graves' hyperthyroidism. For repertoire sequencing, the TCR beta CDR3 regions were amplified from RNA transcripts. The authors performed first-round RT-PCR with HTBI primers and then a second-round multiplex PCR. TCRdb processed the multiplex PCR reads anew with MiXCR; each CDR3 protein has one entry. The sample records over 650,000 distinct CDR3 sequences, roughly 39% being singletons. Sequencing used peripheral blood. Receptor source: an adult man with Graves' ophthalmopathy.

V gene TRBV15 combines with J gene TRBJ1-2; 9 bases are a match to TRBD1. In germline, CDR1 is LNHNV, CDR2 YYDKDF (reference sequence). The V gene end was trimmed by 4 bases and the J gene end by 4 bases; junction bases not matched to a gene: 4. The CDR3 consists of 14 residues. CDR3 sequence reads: CATSTGQGFYGYTF. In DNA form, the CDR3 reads TGTGCCACCAGCACCGGACAGGGGTTCTATGGCTACACCTTC. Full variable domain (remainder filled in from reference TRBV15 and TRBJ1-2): DAMVIQNPRYQVTQFGKPVTLSCSQTLNHNVMYWYQQKSSQAPKLLFHYYDKDFNNEADTPDNFQSRRPNTSFCFLDIRSPGLGDTAMYLCATSTGQGFYGYTFGSGTRLTVV.

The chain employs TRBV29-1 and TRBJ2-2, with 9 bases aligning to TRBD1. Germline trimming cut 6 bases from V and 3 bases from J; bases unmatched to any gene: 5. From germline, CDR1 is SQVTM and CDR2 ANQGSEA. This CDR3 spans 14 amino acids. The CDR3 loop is CSVRTGADTGELFF. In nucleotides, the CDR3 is TGCAGCGTCAGGACAGGGGCGGACACCGGGGAGCTGTTTTTT.

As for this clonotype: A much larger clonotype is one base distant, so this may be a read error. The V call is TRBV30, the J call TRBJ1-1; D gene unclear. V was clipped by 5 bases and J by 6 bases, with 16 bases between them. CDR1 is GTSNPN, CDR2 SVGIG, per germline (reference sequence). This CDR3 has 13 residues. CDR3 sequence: CAWGLSGVPEAFF. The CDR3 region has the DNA TGTGCCTGGGGGCTTTCCGGGGTCCCTGAAGCTTTCTTT. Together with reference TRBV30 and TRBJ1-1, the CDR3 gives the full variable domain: SQTIHQWPATLVQPVGSPLSLECTVEGTSNPNLYWYRQAAGRGLQLLFYSVGIGQISSEVPQNLSASRPQDRQFILSSKKLLLSDSGFYLCAWGLSGVPEAFFGQGTRLTVV.

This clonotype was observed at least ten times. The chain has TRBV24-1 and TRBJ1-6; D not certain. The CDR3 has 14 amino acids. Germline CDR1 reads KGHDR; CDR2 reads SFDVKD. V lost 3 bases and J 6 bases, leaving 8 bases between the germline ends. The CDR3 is CATSDTGSNSPLHF. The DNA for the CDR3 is TGTGCCACCAGTGATACCGGGTCTAATTCACCCCTCCACTTT.

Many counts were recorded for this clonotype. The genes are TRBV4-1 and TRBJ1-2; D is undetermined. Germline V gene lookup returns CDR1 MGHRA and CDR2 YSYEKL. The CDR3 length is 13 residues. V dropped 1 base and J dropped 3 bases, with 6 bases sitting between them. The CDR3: CASSQGIDYGYTF. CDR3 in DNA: TGCGCCAGCAGCCAAGGGATAGACTATGGCTACACCTTC.

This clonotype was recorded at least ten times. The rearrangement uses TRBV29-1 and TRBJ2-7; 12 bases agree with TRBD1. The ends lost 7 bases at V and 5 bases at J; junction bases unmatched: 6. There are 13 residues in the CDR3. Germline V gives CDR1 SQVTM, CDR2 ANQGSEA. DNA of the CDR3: TGCAGCGCTGGGGGACAGGGGGCCGACGAGCAGTACTTC. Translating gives CSAGGQGADEQYF.

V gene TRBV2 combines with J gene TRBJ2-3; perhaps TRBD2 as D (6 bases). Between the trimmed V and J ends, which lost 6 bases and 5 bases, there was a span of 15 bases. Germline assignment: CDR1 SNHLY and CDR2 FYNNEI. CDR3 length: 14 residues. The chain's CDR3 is CASRGRNTGDTQYF. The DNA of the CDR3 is TGTGCCAGCAGGGGGAGGAACACCGGAGATACGCAGTATTTT.

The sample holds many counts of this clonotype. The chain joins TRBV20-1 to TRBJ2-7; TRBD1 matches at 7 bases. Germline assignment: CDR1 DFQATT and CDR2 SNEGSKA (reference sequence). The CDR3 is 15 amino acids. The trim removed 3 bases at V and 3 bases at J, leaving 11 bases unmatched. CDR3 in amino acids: CSASPPDRRHYEQYF. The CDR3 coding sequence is TGCAGTGCTAGTCCCCCGGACAGGCGACACTACGAGCAGTACTTC.

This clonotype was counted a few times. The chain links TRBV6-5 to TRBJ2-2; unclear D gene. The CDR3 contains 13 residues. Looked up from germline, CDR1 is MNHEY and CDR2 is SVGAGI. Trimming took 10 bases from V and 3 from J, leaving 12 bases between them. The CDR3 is CATTQAYTGELFF. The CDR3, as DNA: TGTGCCACCACTCAGGCCTACACCGGGGAGCTGTTTTTT.

The CDR3 sequence: CASSPRTGAEKLFF. In DNA, the CDR3 is TGTGCCAGCAGCCCTCGGACAGGGGCTGAAAAACTGTTTTTT. The chain joins TRBV7-9 to TRBJ1-4, with TRBD1 identical over 9 bases. This CDR3 has 14 residues. CDR1 and CDR2 from the germline V gene are SEHNR and FQNEAQ (reference sequence). V gave up 5 bases and J gave up 7 bases; unmatched junction bases: 5. The full variable domain, rest sourced from reference TRBV7-9 and TRBJ1-4, is DTGVSQNPRHKITKRGQNVTFRCDPISEHNRLYWYRQTLGQGPEFLTYFQNEAQLEKSRLLSDRFSAERPKGSFSTLEIQRTEQGDSAMYLCASSPRTGAEKLFFGSGTQLSVL.

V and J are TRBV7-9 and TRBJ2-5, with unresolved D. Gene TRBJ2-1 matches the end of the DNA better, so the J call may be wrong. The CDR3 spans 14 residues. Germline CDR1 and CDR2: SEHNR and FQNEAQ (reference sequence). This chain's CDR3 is CASSLAGNPETQFF. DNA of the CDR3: TGTGCCAGCAGCTTAGCGGGAAATCCGGAGACCCAGTTCTTC.

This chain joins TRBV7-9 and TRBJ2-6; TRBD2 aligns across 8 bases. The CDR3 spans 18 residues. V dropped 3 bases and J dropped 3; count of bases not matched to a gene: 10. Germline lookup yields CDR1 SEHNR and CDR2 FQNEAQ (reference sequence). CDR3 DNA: TGTGCCAGCAGCTTGGCGGGACTAGAGGGTGGTGGGGCCAACGTCCTGACTTTC. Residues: CASSLAGLEGGGANVLTF.

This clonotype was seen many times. For the CDR3, the DNA is TGTGCCAGCAGCTTAGAAGCGGGGTCGGGTAACACTGAAGCTTTCTTT. Amino acids: CASSLEAGSGNTEAFF. The J gene is TRBJ1-1, the V gene TRBV7-9; D ambiguous. CDR3 length: 16 residues. Looked up from germline, CDR1 is SEHNR and CDR2 is FQNEAQ (reference sequence). Trimming removed 1 base at V and 2 bases at J, with 14 bases between.

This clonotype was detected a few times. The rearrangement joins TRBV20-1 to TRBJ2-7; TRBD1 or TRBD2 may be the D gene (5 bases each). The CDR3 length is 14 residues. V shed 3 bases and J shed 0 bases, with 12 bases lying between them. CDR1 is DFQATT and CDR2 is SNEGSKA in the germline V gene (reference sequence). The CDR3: CSASFRDGSYEQYF. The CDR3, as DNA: TGCAGTGCTAGTTTCCGGGACGGCTCCTACGAGCAGTACTTC.

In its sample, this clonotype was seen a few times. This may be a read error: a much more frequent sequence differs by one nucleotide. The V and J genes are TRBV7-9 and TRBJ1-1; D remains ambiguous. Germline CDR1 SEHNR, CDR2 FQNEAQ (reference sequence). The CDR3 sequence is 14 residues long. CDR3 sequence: CASSLTSWNAEAFF. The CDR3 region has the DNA TGTGCCAGCAGCTTAACGTCCTGGAACGCTGAAGCTTTCTTT.

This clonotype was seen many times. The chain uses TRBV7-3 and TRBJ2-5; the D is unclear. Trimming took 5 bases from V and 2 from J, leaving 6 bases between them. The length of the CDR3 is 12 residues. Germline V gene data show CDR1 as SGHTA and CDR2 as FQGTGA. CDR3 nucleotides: TGTGCCAGCAGCGCCCAGCAAGAGACCCAGTACTTC. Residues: CASSAQQETQYF.

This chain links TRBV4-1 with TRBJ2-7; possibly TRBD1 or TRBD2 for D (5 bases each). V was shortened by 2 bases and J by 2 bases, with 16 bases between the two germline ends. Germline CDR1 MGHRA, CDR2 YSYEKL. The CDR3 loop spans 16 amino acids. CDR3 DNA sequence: TGCGCCAGCAGCCAAAGTGGGACCCCTGGGACCTACGAGCAGTACTTC. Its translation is CASSQSGTPGTYEQYF.

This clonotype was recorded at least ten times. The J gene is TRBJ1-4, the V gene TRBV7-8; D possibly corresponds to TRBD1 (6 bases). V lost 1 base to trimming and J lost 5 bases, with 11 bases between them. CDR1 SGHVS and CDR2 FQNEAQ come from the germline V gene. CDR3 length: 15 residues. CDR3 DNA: TGTGCCAGCAGCTTAGTGAGGGGGTTAAATGAAAAACTGTTTTTT. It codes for CASSLVRGLNEKLFF.

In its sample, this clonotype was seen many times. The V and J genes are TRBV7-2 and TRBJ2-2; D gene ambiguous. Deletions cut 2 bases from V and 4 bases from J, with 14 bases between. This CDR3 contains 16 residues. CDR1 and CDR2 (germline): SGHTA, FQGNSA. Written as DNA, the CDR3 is TGTGCCAGCAGCTTAAGATCTCAGATTCGCACCGGGGAGCTGTTTTTT. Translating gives CASSLRSQIRTGELFF.

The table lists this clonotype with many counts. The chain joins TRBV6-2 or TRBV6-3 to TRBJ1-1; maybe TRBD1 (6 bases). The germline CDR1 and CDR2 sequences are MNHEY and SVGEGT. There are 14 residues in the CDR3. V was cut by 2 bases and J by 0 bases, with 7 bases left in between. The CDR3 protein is CASSYKGVNTEAFF. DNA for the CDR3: TGTGCCAGCAGTTACAAGGGGGTGAACACTGAAGCTTTCTTT.

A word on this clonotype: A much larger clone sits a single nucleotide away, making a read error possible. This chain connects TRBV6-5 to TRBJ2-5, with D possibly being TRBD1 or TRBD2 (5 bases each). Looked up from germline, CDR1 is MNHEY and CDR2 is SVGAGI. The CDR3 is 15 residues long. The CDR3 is CASSDRGEPGETQDF. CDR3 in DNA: TGTGCCAGCAGTGATCGAGGGGAACCAGGAGAGACCCAGGACTTC.

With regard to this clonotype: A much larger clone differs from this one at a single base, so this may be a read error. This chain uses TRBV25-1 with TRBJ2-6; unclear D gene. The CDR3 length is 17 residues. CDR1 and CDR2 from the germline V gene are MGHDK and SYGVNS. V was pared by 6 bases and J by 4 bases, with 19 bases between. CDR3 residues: CASSQELPEPGANVLTF. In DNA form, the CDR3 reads TGTGCCAGCAGCCAAGAACTTCCGGAGCCAGGGGCCAACGTCCTGACTTTC.

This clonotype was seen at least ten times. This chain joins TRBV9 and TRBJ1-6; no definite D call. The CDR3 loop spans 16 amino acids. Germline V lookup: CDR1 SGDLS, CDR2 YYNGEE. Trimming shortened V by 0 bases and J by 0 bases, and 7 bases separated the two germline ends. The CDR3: CASSVGGDSYNSPLHF. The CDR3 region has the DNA TGTGCCAGCAGCGTAGGGGGTGACTCCTATAATTCACCCCTCCACTTT.

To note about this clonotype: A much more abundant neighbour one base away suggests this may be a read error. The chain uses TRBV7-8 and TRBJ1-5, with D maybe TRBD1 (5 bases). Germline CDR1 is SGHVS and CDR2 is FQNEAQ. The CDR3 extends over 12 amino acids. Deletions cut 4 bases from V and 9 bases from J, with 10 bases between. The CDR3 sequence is CASSCGDRPQHF. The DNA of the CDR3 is TGTGCCAGCAGCTGCGGGGACCGGCCCCAGCATTTT.

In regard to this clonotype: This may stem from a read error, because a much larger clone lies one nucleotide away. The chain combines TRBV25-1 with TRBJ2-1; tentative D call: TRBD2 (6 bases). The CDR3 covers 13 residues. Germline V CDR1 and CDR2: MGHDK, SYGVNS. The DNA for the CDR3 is TGTGCCAGCAGTGAAGGGGGGTACAATGAGCGGTTCTTC. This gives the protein CASSEGGYNERFF.

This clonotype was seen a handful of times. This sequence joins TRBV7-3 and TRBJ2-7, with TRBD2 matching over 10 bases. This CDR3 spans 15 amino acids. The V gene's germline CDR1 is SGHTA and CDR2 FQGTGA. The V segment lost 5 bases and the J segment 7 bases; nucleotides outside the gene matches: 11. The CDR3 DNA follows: TGTGCCAGCAGCCCGCTAGCGGGGGCGTCGGGGGAGCAGTACTTC. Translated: CASSPLAGASGEQYF.

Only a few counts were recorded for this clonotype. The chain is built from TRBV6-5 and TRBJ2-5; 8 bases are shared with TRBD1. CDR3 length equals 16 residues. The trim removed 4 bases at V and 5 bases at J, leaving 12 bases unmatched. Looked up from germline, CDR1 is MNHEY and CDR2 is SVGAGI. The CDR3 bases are TGTGCCAGCAGTTCTGCAGGACAGGGTGCGGGCGAGACCCAGTACTTC. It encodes CASSSAGQGAGETQYF.

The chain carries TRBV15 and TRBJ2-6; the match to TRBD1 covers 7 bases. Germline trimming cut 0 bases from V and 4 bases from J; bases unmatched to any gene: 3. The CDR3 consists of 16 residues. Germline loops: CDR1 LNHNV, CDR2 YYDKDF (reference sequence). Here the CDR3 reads CATSRDTGDGANVLTF. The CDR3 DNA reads TGTGCCACCAGCAGAGATACAGGGGACGGGGCCAACGTCCTGACTTTC. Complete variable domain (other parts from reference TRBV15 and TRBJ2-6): DAMVIQNPRYQVTQFGKPVTLSCSQTLNHNVMYWYQQKSSQAPKLLFHYYDKDFNNEADTPDNFQSRRPNTSFCFLDIRSPGLGDTAMYLCATSRDTGDGANVLTFGAGSRLTVL.

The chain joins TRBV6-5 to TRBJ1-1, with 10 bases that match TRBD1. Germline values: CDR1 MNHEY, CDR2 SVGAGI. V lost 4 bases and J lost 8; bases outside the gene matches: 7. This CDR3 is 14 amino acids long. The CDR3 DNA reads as TGTGCCAGCAGTTCCGGGACAGGGGCCGGAGAAGCTTTCTTT. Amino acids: CASSSGTGAGEAFF.

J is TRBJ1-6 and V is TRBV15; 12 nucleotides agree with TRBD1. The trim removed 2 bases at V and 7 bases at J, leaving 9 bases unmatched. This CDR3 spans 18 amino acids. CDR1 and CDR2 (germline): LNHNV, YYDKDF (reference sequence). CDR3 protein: CATSRPRDRGPGNSPLHF. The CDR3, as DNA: TGTGCCACCAGCAGACCCCGGGACAGGGGGCCCGGGAATTCACCCCTCCACTTT. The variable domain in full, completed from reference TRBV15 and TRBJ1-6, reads DAMVIQNPRYQVTQFGKPVTLSCSQTLNHNVMYWYQQKSSQAPKLLFHYYDKDFNNEADTPDNFQSRRPNTSFCFLDIRSPGLGDTAMYLCATSRPRDRGPGNSPLHFGNGTRLTVT.

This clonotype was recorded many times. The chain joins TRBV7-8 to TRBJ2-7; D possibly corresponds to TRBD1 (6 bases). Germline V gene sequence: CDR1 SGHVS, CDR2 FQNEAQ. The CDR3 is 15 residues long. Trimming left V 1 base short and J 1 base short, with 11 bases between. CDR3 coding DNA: TGTGCCAGCAGCTTAGTTGGGACACCTTCCTACGAGCAGTACTTC. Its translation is CASSLVGTPSYEQYF. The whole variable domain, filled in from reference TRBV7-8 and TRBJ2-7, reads GAGVSQSPRYKVAKRGQDVALRCDPISGHVSLFWYQQALGQGPEFLTYFQNEAQLDKSGLPSDRFFAERPEGSVSTLKIQRTQQEDSAVYLCASSLVGTPSYEQYFGPGTRLTVT.

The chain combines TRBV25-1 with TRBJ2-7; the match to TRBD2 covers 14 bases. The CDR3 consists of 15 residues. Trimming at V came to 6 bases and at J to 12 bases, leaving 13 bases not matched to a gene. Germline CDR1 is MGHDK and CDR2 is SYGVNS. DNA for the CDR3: TGTGCCAGCAGCATGGGGACTAGCGGGAGCCTTCAGCGGTACTTC. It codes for CASSMGTSGSLQRYF.